The 10 T cell receptor beta chains presented below share a single source sample, sequenced in a study of blood T cells in healthy people across ages. Primed by a sample-barcoded 5' primer and a J-beta primer mix, a second PCR proceeded for 7 to 11 cycles. One entry per CDR3 protein results from TCRdb running MiXCR on the 5' RACE reads. Among 790,000 or so distinct CDR3 sequences listed, 56% were seen once. Sequenced input: blood. The source is a man in his forties in good health.

J is TRBJ2-3 and V is TRBV11-2; 7 bases line up with TRBD1. The CDR3 covers 14 residues. From germline, CDR1 is SGHAT and CDR2 FQNNGV. Trimming took 7 bases from V and 6 from J; bases not matched to a gene: 10. The CDR3 is CASIGTENTDTQYF. The CDR3 DNA follows: TGTGCCAGCATAGGGACAGAAAACACGGATACGCAGTATTTT.

In this sample, this clonotype turned up once. The rearrangement links TRBV5-5 to TRBJ2-7, with 7 bases lining up with TRBD1. CDR1 SGHKS and CDR2 YYEKEE come from the germline V gene (reference sequence). This CDR3 contains 13 residues. The V and J ends lost 1 base and 4 bases, in that order; junction bases with no gene match: 2. CDR3 bases: TGTGCCAGCAGCTTGCCACAGGGGTACGAGCAGTACTTC. It yields the protein CASSLPQGYEQYF.

On this clonotype itself: A junction end diverges from the germline sequence, so it may reflect a read error. This chain joins TRBV2 and TRBJ2-5; either TRBD1 or TRBD2 may fit D (5 bases each). Germline CDR1 and CDR2: SNHLY and FYNNEI. This CDR3 region has 14 residues. The CDR3, as DNA: TGTGCCAGCAACAGAGGGGATCCCCAAGAGACCCAGTCCTTC. Its protein product is CASNRGDPQETQSF.

There are a few counts of this clonotype. This sequence joins TRBV2 and TRBJ2-7; 9 bases fit TRBD1. Germline V lookup: CDR1 SNHLY, CDR2 FYNNEI. Losses at the gene ends were 5 bases for V and 5 bases for J; bases not matched to a gene: 4. There are 13 residues in the CDR3. As DNA, the CDR3 is TGTGCCAGCAGTTCTACAGGGGGCGACGAGCAGTACTTC. Its translation is CASSSTGGDEQYF.

This clonotype was detected a few times. The CDR3 nucleotides are TGTGCCAGCAGTTTGGGACAGGCTTCGGGGAATGAGCAGTTCTTC. It encodes CASSLGQASGNEQFF. The chain combines TRBV28 with TRBJ2-1; TRBD1 matches at 8 bases. This CDR3 region has 15 residues. V lost 3 bases and J lost 7; bases outside the gene matches: 8. Germline CDR1 MDHEN, CDR2 SYDVKM. The full variable domain, completed using reference TRBV28 and TRBJ2-1, is DVKVTQSSRYLVKRTGEKVFLECVQDMDHENMFWYRQDPGLGLRLIYFSYDVKMKEKGDIPEGYSVSREKKERFSLILESASTNQTSMYLCASSLGQASGNEQFFGPGTRLTVL.

The rearrangement links TRBV27 to TRBJ2-7; 8 nucleotides match TRBD2. Trimming took 8 bases from V and 2 from J; bases not matched to a gene: 5. The CDR3 runs 13 residues. CDR1 is MNHEY, CDR2 SMNVEV, per germline (reference sequence). The CDR3 region is CASGGLDAYEQYF. The CDR3, as DNA: TGTGCCAGCGGGGGACTAGATGCCTACGAGCAGTACTTC.

The genes are TRBV29-1 and TRBJ2-5, with D unresolved. Germline V gives CDR1 SQVTM, CDR2 ANQGSEA. This CDR3 comprises 11 residues. V dropped 5 bases and J dropped 11 bases, with 15 bases sitting between them. This CDR3 reads CSVSPYLEQYF. Written as DNA, the CDR3 is TGCAGCGTTTCTCCCTATCTTGAGCAGTACTTC.

The chain carries TRBV11-1 and TRBJ2-1; D call uncertain. Germline assignment: CDR1 SGHAT and CDR2 FQDESV (reference sequence). The V end was cut by 7 bases, the J end by 5 bases, with 24 bases between. The CDR3 covers 17 residues. The CDR3: CASTLDGYRLSNNEQFF. CDR3 DNA sequence: TGTGCCAGCACCCTGGACGGCTATAGGCTATCCAACAATGAGCAGTTCTTC.

V is TRBV9 and J is TRBJ2-7, with D perhaps TRBD1 or TRBD2 (5 bases each). The end of the DNA is better explained by TRBJ2-5, so the J call may be wrong. This CDR3 is built from 14 residues. Germline-derived CDR1 and CDR2 are SGDLS and YYNGEE. The CDR3: CASSSNWGLETQYF. CDR3 DNA sequence: TGTGCCAGCAGTTCTAACTGGGGGTTGGAGACCCAGTACTTC.

The chain links TRBV20-1 to TRBJ1-2, with TRBD1 matching 9 bases. This CDR3 contains 14 residues. Unmatched junction bases numbered 10, after V lost 5 bases and J lost 6 bases. Germline V CDR1 and CDR2: DFQATT, SNEGSKA (reference sequence). The CDR3 DNA follows: TGCAGTGCTCCGTACTGGGGGACAGGGAATGGCTACACCTTC. Its protein is CSAPYWGTGNGYTF.